These 23 T cell receptor beta chains came from one sample sequenced in a study of PD-1 blockade in classical Hodgkin lymphoma. Profiled with immunoSEQ multiplex PCR; TCRdb holds only in-frame clones, not every one. The repertoire holds about 110,000 clones, roughly nine tenths seen once, with 20% in the top ten. Every patient relapsed after autologous stem cell transplantation, and brentuximab vedotin exposure varied. The material sequenced was peripheral blood mononuclear cells (PBMCs), taken before the second cycle of nivolumab. The receptors were gathered from a human donor with classical Hodgkin lymphoma.

The J gene is TRBJ1-5, the V gene TRBV6-5; D is perhaps TRBD1 (6 bases). The germline gives CDR1 MNHEY, CDR2 SVGAGI. Trimming cost V 5 bases and J 6 bases, with 11 bases left between them. The length of the CDR3 is 13 residues. Written as DNA, the CDR3 is TGTGCCAGCAGTAAACAGGGCACTCAGCCCCAGCATTTT. Translation: CASSKQGTQPQHF.

This CDR3 is CASTGGTNTGELFF. DNA for the CDR3: TGTGCCAGCACAGGGGGTACGAACACCGGGGAGCTGTTTTTT. The genes are TRBV27 and TRBJ2-2; 7 nucleotides agree with TRBD1. CDR1 and CDR2 from the germline V gene are MNHEY and SMNVEV (reference sequence). V gave up 7 bases and J gave up 0 bases; unmatched junction bases: 2. This CDR3 region has 14 residues.

Only one count was recorded for this clone. The gene calls are TRBV5-4 and TRBJ2-5; D is undetermined. V lost 4 bases to trimming and J lost 2 bases, with 3 bases between them. This CDR3 is 11 amino acids long. CDR1 is SGHNT, CDR2 YYREEE, per germline (reference sequence). Here the CDR3 reads CASSLQETQYF. CDR3 nucleotide sequence: TGTGCCAGCAGCCTTCAAGAGACCCAGTACTTC. The entire variable domain, with the rest obtained from reference TRBV5-4 and TRBJ2-5, is as follows: ETGVTQSPTHLIKTRGQQVTLRCSSQSGHNTVSWYQQALGQGPQFIFQYYREEENGRGNFPPRFSGLQFPNYSSELNVNALELDDSALYLCASSLQETQYFGPGTRLLVL.

The CDR3 reads CASSQELAGSPYESQYF. The CDR3, as DNA: TGTGCCAGCAGCCAAGAACTAGCGGGGTCCCCCTACGAGTCGCAGTACTTC. The rearrangement links TRBV4-2 to TRBJ2-7; 10 nucleotides align to TRBD2. There are 17 residues in the CDR3. Per germline, CDR1 LGHNA and CDR2 YNFKEQ. V was pared by 0 bases and J by 9 bases, with 14 bases of the junction left unmatched.

The rearrangement uses TRBV6-5 and TRBJ2-7; 8 positions match TRBD1. Per the germline V gene, CDR1 is MNHEY and CDR2 is SVGAGI. The CDR3 loop spans 13 amino acids. Germline trimming cut 3 bases from V and 6 bases from J; bases unmatched to any gene: 4. The CDR3 sequence is CASSYQGAREQYF. CDR3 sequence (DNA): TGTGCCAGCAGTTATCAGGGGGCGCGCGAGCAGTACTTC.

This clone was found once. The chain recombines TRBV28 with TRBJ2-5; possible D gene TRBD1, 5 bases. Trimming cost V 5 bases and J 5 bases, with 15 bases left between them. The CDR3 has 14 amino acids. CDR1 is MDHEN, CDR2 SYDVKM, per germline. The CDR3 DNA follows: TGTGCCAGCAGTCCCAAGGCAGGGTTTGAGACCCAGTACTTC. This gives the protein CASSPKAGFETQYF.

The chain has TRBV15 and TRBJ1-2; D might be TRBD1 (6 bases). Germline CDR1 reads LNHNV; CDR2 reads YYDKDF (reference sequence). This CDR3 is 19 amino acids long. V was trimmed by 0 bases and J by 4 bases, leaving 24 bases between them. The DNA for the CDR3 is TGTGCCACCAGCAGAGACGGGGCCTGGGGGGGCAGGGGAGGCTATGGCTACACCTTC. Its translation is CATSRDGAWGGRGGYGYTF.

The chain recombines TRBV27 with TRBJ1-2; TRBD1 might be the D (5 bases). The CDR3 spans 14 residues. Trimming stripped 6 bases from V and 4 bases from J, with 15 bases between. Looked up from germline, CDR1 is MNHEY and CDR2 is SMNVEV (reference sequence). CDR3 region: CASSRVAGSYGYTF. The CDR3 coding sequence is TGTGCCAGCAGCCGGGTGGCAGGGAGCTATGGCTACACCTTC.

The genes are TRBV2 and TRBJ2-3; no definite D call. CDR1 SNHLY and CDR2 FYNNEI come from the germline V gene. Trimming stripped 4 bases from V and 0 bases from J, with 8 bases between. The CDR3 spans 14 residues. The CDR3 DNA reads TGTGCCAGCAGTGTGCTTACAAGCACAGATACGCAGTATTTT. Protein: CASSVLTSTDTQYF.

This clone appeared a few times. This chain joins TRBV30 and TRBJ1-1; D unresolved. This CDR3 spans 11 amino acids. Per the germline V gene, CDR1 is GTSNPN and CDR2 is SVGIG (reference sequence). Trimming shortened V by 2 bases and J by 0 bases, and 1 base separated the two germline ends. This CDR3 reads CAWSLNTEAFF. CDR3 coding DNA: TGTGCCTGGAGTTTGAACACTGAAGCTTTCTTT.

This clone was found once. The chain couples TRBV19 to TRBJ2-5, with TRBD2 identical over 11 bases. V lost 5 bases to trimming and J lost 5 bases; unmatched junction nucleotides: 7. Germline V gene data show CDR1 as LNHDA and CDR2 as SQIVND (reference sequence). The length of the CDR3 is 15 residues. This chain's CDR3 is CASSVPGLAVETQYF. DNA of the CDR3: TGTGCCAGTAGTGTTCCGGGACTAGCGGTTGAGACCCAGTACTTC. Looking up the rest from reference TRBV19 and TRBJ2-5 gives the full variable domain: DGGITQSPKYLFRKEGQNVTLSCEQNLNHDAMYWYRQDPGQGLRLIYYSQIVNDFQKGDIAEGYSVSREKKESFPLTVTSAQKNPTAFYLCASSVPGLAVETQYFGPGTRLLVL.

The chain recombines TRBV6-5 with TRBJ2-5; D remains unclear. The V and J ends lost 2 bases and 2 bases respectively, with 12 bases between them. This CDR3 comprises 15 residues. CDR1 MNHEY and CDR2 SVGAGI come from the germline V gene. The CDR3 DNA sequence: TGTGCCAGCAGTTACGGGTCTGCGGAACAAGAGACCCAGTACTTC. It codes for CASSYGSAEQETQYF.

The chain recombines TRBV10-2 with TRBJ1-5; D gene uncertain. Germline assignment: CDR1 WSHSY and CDR2 SAAADI. V dropped 8 bases and J dropped 1 base, with 12 bases sitting between them. The CDR3 covers 14 residues. CDR3 residues: CASRTSGSNQPQHF. The CDR3 DNA follows: TGCGCCAGCCGCACATCGGGCAGCAATCAGCCCCAGCATTTT.

V is TRBV9 and J is TRBJ2-2; D is unresolved. This CDR3 has 16 residues. Looked up from germline, CDR1 is SGDLS and CDR2 is YYNGEE. V was trimmed by 2 bases and J by 1 base, leaving 12 bases between them. This CDR3 is CASSVLPPLNTGELFF. The CDR3 region has the DNA TGTGCCAGCAGCGTTTTACCGCCTCTGAACACCGGGGAGCTGTTTTTT.

The chain employs TRBV10-1 and TRBJ2-1; the match to TRBD2 covers 7 bases. Losses at the gene ends were 4 bases for V and 10 bases for J; bases not matched to a gene: 10. This CDR3 comprises 14 residues. Per germline, CDR1 WNHNN and CDR2 SYGVQD (reference sequence). The CDR3 nucleotides read TGCGCCAGCAGTGGCCCGCGGGAGAGGGAAGAGCAGTTCTTC. Its translation: CASSGPREREEQFF.

The chain has TRBV28 and TRBJ2-1; D possibly corresponds to TRBD1 (6 bases). V was shortened by 3 bases and J by 4 bases, with 10 bases between the two germline ends. The CDR3 runs to 14 residues. Germline V lookup: CDR1 MDHEN, CDR2 SYDVKM. CDR3 DNA sequence: TGTGCCAGCAGTTTGGGGACAATTTACAATGAGCAGTTCTTC. It yields the protein CASSLGTIYNEQFF.

The rearrangement joins TRBV20-1 to TRBJ2-5; no firm D call. Germline V gives CDR1 DFQATT, CDR2 SNEGSKA (reference sequence). The V and J ends lost 3 bases and 4 bases respectively, with 3 bases between them. CDR3 length equals 10 residues. The CDR3 nucleotides are TGCAGTGCTAGGTCAGAGACCCAGTACTTC. This gives the protein CSARSETQYF.

This clone was detected once. This rearrangement joins TRBV7-2 to TRBJ2-2; 13 bases are shared with TRBD2. Germline V gene sequence: CDR1 SGHTA, CDR2 FQGNSA. This CDR3 contains 17 residues. V shed 5 bases and J 5 bases; nucleotides not matched to a gene: 8. Here the CDR3 reads CASSGRTSGRATGELFF. CDR3 sequence (DNA): TGTGCCAGCAGCGGCCGGACTAGCGGGAGAGCGACCGGGGAGCTGTTTTTT.

The chain carries TRBV7-9 and TRBJ2-3; 9 nucleotides agree with TRBD1. CDR3 length: 16 amino acids. Looked up from germline, CDR1 is SEHNR and CDR2 is FQNEAQ (reference sequence). With 1 base clipped from V and 2 bases from J, the junction kept 4 bases outside the gene matches. The CDR3 spells CASSLVGTGLTDTQYF. CDR3 DNA: TGTGCCAGCAGCTTAGTGGGGACAGGGCTCACAGATACGCAGTATTTT.

This chain connects TRBV15 to TRBJ1-2; D possibly corresponds to TRBD1 (6 bases). Trimming left V 3 bases short and J 8 bases short, with 19 bases between. Germline-derived CDR1 and CDR2 are LNHNV and YYDKDF (reference sequence). CDR3 length: 15 amino acids. The CDR3 is CATSSDRDTAYGYTF. The CDR3 DNA reads as TGTGCCACCAGCAGTGACCGGGACACAGCATACGGCTACACCTTC.

The V call is TRBV15, the J call TRBJ2-5; tentative D call: TRBD2 (5 bases). This CDR3 region has 15 residues. Germline V gives CDR1 LNHNV, CDR2 YYDKDF (reference sequence). Trimming pared 6 bases from V and 1 base from J, leaving 15 bases between. The CDR3 loop is CATRQLRGFQETQYF. In nucleotides, the CDR3 is TGTGCCACCAGACAGTTACGCGGGTTCCAAGAGACCCAGTACTTC.

The J gene is TRBJ2-2, the V gene TRBV6-5; 7 positions agree with TRBD1. V shed 6 bases and J 3 bases; nucleotides not matched to a gene: 7. The germline V gene encodes CDR1 MNHEY and CDR2 SVGAGI. CDR3 size: 15 residues. The CDR3 loop reads CASSIDRADTGELFF. The CDR3 bases are TGTGCCAGCAGCATTGACAGGGCGGACACCGGGGAGCTGTTTTTT.

The chain employs TRBV2 and TRBJ2-3, with D hard to call. The CDR3 has 13 residues. Germline V CDR1 and CDR2: SNHLY, FYNNEI. V lost 6 bases and J lost 9, with 16 bases in between. CDR3 sequence reads: CASSRLGPETQYF. Here the CDR3 DNA reads TGTGCCAGCAGCCGACTGGGCCCCGAGACGCAGTATTTT.